This T cell receptor beta chain is drawn from a study of Graves' ophthalmopathy and Graves' hyperthyroidism. Only one count was recorded for this clonotype. The junction differs from germline at one of its ends, possibly a read error. For repertoire sequencing, the TCR beta CDR3 regions were amplified from RNA transcripts. HTBI primers were used in a first-round RT-PCR, which preceded a second-round multiplex PCR. MiXCR, applied by TCRdb to the multiplex PCR reads, yields one record per CDR3 protein. This table has 200,000 to 250,000 distinct CDR3 sequences, around 50% appearing once. There are 13 residues in the CDR3. Germline assignment: CDR1 SGHDT and CDR2 YYEEEE. Establishment of the diagnosis relied upon clinical symptoms, serum thyroxine, TRAb, thyroid ultrasound and orbital computed tomography.

The sample comprised peripheral blood. The sequence was obtained from an adult man with Graves' ophthalmopathy. V usage is TRBV5-6 and J usage is TRBJ2-5; no reliable D call. As DNA, the CDR3 is TGTGCCAGCAGCTTATCGTACCAAGAGACCCGGTACTTC. Translating gives CASSLSYQETRYF.